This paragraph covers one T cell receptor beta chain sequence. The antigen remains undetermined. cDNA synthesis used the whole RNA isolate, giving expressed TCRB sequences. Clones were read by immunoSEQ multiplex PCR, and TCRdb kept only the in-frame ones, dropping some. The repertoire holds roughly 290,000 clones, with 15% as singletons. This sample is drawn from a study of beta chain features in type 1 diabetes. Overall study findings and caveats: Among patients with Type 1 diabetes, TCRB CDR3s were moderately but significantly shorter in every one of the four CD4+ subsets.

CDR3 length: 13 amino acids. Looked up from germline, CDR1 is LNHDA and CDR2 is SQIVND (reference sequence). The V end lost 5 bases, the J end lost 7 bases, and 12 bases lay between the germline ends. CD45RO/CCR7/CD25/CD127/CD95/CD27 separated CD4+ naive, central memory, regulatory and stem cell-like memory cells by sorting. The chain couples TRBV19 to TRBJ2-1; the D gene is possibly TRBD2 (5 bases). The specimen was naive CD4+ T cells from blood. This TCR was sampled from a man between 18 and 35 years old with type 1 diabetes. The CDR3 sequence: CASSSWTVNEQFF. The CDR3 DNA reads TGTGCCAGTAGTTCCTGGACTGTGAATGAGCAGTTCTTC.